These 29 T cell receptor beta chains share one sample of origin, sequenced in a study of blood T cell repertoires in COVID-19. Measured with immunoSEQ multiplex PCR; TCRdb has only the in-frame clones, and not every one. The repertoire holds some 120,000 clones, with roughly 85% as singletons. The sample comprised peripheral blood. The receptors were gathered from a human donor in a cohort sampled during active COVID-19.

The rearrangement links TRBV14 to TRBJ1-1; possibly TRBD1 for D (6 bases). The germline CDR1 and CDR2 sequences are SGHDN and FVKESK. There are 12 residues in the CDR3. V lost 2 bases, J lost 6 bases, and 7 bases lay in between. CDR3 DNA sequence: TGTGCCAGCAGCCAATACAGGGCTGAAGCTTTCTTT. Translating it yields CASSQYRAEAFF.

Only one count was recorded for this clone. J is TRBJ2-7 and V is TRBV6-2 or TRBV6-3; TRBD1 agrees at 11 bases. The CDR3 is 15 amino acids. The germline gives CDR1 MNHEY, CDR2 SVGEGT. V lost 4 bases, J lost 7 bases, and 9 bases stayed unmatched. CDR3 residues: CASSSRTGGYGEQYV. The CDR3 DNA is TGTGCCAGCAGTTCCCGGACAGGGGGCTATGGAGAGCAGTACGTC.

The chain links TRBV7-2 to TRBJ1-6; D unclear. In germline, CDR1 is SGHTA, CDR2 FQGNSA. Trimming shortened V by 4 bases and J by 7 bases, and 11 bases separated the two germline ends. This CDR3 has 14 residues. The CDR3 DNA is TGTGCCAGCAGCTCGCGATTATCGAATTCACCCCTCCACTTT. Translation gives CASSSRLSNSPLHF.

The chain combines TRBV5-6 with TRBJ2-2; TRBD2 might be the D (6 bases). There are 15 residues in the CDR3. V lost 1 base to trimming and J lost 5 bases, with 12 bases between them. Germline-derived CDR1 and CDR2 are SGHDT and YYEEEE. CDR3 DNA sequence: TGTGCCAGCAGCTTGCTCATTGGGGGGACCGGGGAGCTGTTTTTT. This codes for CASSLLIGGTGELFF.

This clone was observed once. The V gene is TRBV6-5, the J gene TRBJ1-2; 7 bases fit TRBD1. The CDR3 sequence is 12 residues long. The J segment lost 8 bases and the V segment lost 7 bases, leaving 7 bases of the junction unmatched. Germline V gives CDR1 MNHEY, CDR2 SVGAGI. CDR3 in DNA: TGTGCCAGCACCGAACAGGGGTTCGGCTACACCTTC. Its translation is CASTEQGFGYTF.

The V and J genes are TRBV13 and TRBJ2-3, with 10 bases identical to TRBD2. Per the germline V gene, CDR1 is PRHDT and CDR2 is FYEKMQ (reference sequence). V shed 2 bases and J 4 bases; nucleotides not matched to a gene: 6. This CDR3 spans 16 amino acids. The CDR3: CASSLTLAGESDTQYF. In DNA form, the CDR3 reads TGTGCCAGCAGCTTAACGCTAGCGGGAGAATCAGATACGCAGTATTTT.

The chain uses TRBV7-2 and TRBJ2-5; D possibly corresponds to TRBD1 (6 bases). Trimming stripped 1 base from V and 2 bases from J, with 11 bases between. The length of the CDR3 is 15 residues. CDR1 is SGHTA, CDR2 FQGNSA, per germline. The CDR3 spells CASSLGRGSQETQYF. For the CDR3, the DNA is TGTGCCAGCAGCTTAGGCAGGGGTTCGCAAGAGACCCAGTACTTC.

This chain links TRBV18 with TRBJ2-1, with D possibly TRBD2 on 5 matching bases. The CDR3 is made up of 17 amino acids. Germline CDR1 reads KGHSH; CDR2 reads LQKENI. V was pared by 5 bases and J by 1 base, with 18 bases between. The CDR3 coding sequence is TGTGCCAGCTCAGCCGATTTCGGAGGACCTTCCTACAATGAGCAGTTCTTC. Translation: CASSADFGGPSYNEQFF.

The chain employs TRBV5-1 and TRBJ2-6, with D perhaps matching TRBD2 (5 bases). Trimming pared 2 bases from V and 9 bases from J, leaving 12 bases between. Looked up from germline, CDR1 is SGHRS and CDR2 is YFSETQ. CDR3 length: 14 amino acids. This CDR3 is CASSLFGDDNVLTF. CDR3 DNA: TGCGCCAGCAGCTTATTCGGGGATGACAACGTCCTGACTTTC.

The V and J genes are TRBV6-6 and TRBJ2-7; TRBD2 is a possible D gene (5 bases). The V and J ends lost 6 bases and 0 bases respectively, with 12 bases between them. Germline V lookup: CDR1 MNHNY, CDR2 SVGAGI (reference sequence). This CDR3 spans 14 amino acids. CDR3 in amino acids: CASRSSGSSYEQYV. The CDR3, as DNA: TGTGCCAGCAGATCGAGCGGTAGCTCCTACGAGCAGTACGTC.

CDR3 loop: CATSRGTGYGYTF. CDR3 sequence (DNA): TGTGCCACCAGCAGGGGAACAGGCTATGGCTACACCTTC. This chain links TRBV15 with TRBJ1-2, with D perhaps matching TRBD1 (5 bases). Germline CDR1 reads LNHNV; CDR2 reads YYDKDF (reference sequence). The CDR3 length is 13 residues. With 3 bases removed from V and 4 bases from J, the gap between germline ends came to 9 bases.

This chain links TRBV5-1 with TRBJ1-6; perhaps TRBD1 as D (5 bases). Germline values: CDR1 SGHRS, CDR2 YFSETQ. This CDR3 comprises 13 residues. Trimming took off 4 bases at V and 10 bases at J, with 12 bases between the two ends. The chain's CDR3 is CASSPMTDSPLHF. The DNA for the CDR3 is TGCGCCAGCAGCCCCATGACAGACTCACCCCTCCACTTT.

This chain connects TRBV29-1 to TRBJ1-3; D is unresolved. Trimming took off 4 bases at V and 0 bases at J, with 7 bases between the two ends. CDR1 and CDR2 (germline): SQVTM, ANQGSEA. The CDR3 covers 13 residues. The CDR3 region has the DNA TGCAGCGTTGGGTACAGCTCTGGAAACACCATATATTTT. Translated: CSVGYSSGNTIYF.

The chain links TRBV2 to TRBJ2-7; no definite D call. CDR3 length: 15 amino acids. The ends were cut back, 0 bases at V and 6 bases at J, with 15 bases in the middle. The germline CDR1 and CDR2 sequences are SNHLY and FYNNEI. The CDR3 region is CASSEAPTLQREQYV. As DNA, the CDR3 is TGTGCCAGCAGTGAAGCCCCGACTCTGCAACGCGAGCAGTACGTC.

This chain links TRBV19 with TRBJ2-5; 8 positions agree with TRBD1. With V trimmed by 6 bases and J by 4 bases, 10 bases remained unmatched. Germline CDR1 reads LNHDA; CDR2 reads SQIVND (reference sequence). CDR3 length: 15 amino acids. CDR3 residues: CASSVAGGRGETQYF. The CDR3 coding sequence is TGTGCCAGTAGCGTCGCAGGGGGCCGAGGAGAGACCCAGTACTTC.

The gene calls are TRBV3-1 (or the pseudogene TRBV3-2) and TRBJ2-5, with a possible D match to TRBD2 (5 bases). CDR1 is LGHDT and CDR2 is YNNKEL in the germline V gene (reference sequence). The CDR3 has 16 amino acids. V lost 4 bases and J 7 bases, leaving 22 bases between the germline ends. The CDR3 sequence is CASSPHGVAGRGTQYF. CDR3 in DNA: TGTGCCAGCAGCCCCCACGGGGTAGCCGGGCGAGGGACCCAGTACTTC.

The gene calls are TRBV19 and TRBJ1-3, with D maybe TRBD1 (6 bases). Germline V gene data show CDR1 as LNHDA and CDR2 as SQIVND (reference sequence). The CDR3 is made up of 16 amino acids. V gave up 4 bases and J gave up 2 bases, with 15 bases separating them. The DNA of the CDR3 is TGTGCCAGTAGTAGAATGGACAGTTTCCCTGGAAACACCATATATTTT. Protein product: CASSRMDSFPGNTIYF.

In this sample, this clone turned up a few times. The chain joins TRBV9 to TRBJ2-1; D is possibly TRBD2 (6 bases). The CDR3 covers 12 residues. V lost 2 bases and J lost 8, with 8 bases in between. Per the germline V gene, CDR1 is SGDLS and CDR2 is YYNGEE. CDR3 sequence reads: CASSVGGYEQFF. CDR3 bases: TGTGCCAGCAGCGTTGGGGGGTATGAGCAGTTCTTC.

Written as DNA, the CDR3 is TGTGCCAGCAGCCAAGTGCGGTTGGGTACGCAGTATTTT. Amino acid sequence: CASSQVRLGTQYF. The V call is TRBV14, the J call TRBJ2-3; no reliable D call. Trimming removed 1 base at V and 8 bases at J, with 10 bases between. Germline V lookup: CDR1 SGHDN, CDR2 FVKESK. The CDR3 contains 13 residues. Complete variable domain (other parts from reference TRBV14 and TRBJ2-3): EAGVTQFPSHSVIEKGQTVTLRCDPISGHDNLYWYRRVMGKEIKFLLHFVKESKQDESGMPNNRFLAERTGGTYSTLKVQPAELEDSGVYFCASSQVRLGTQYFGPGTRLTVL.

The sample holds one count of this clone. The rearrangement links TRBV9 to TRBJ1-2, with TRBD1 identical over 9 bases. The ends lost 2 bases at V and 8 bases at J; junction bases unmatched: 7. Germline CDR1 SGDLS, CDR2 YYNGEE. The CDR3 contains 14 residues. This CDR3 reads CASSVDRGTWGYTF. The CDR3 coding sequence is TGTGCCAGCAGCGTGGACAGGGGTACTTGGGGCTACACCTTC.

The CDR3 sequence: CASSPPRTGGQETQYF. CDR3 DNA sequence: TGTGCCAGCTCACCCCCCCGGACAGGGGGCCAAGAGACCCAGTACTTC. The chain recombines TRBV18 with TRBJ2-5, with 10 bases lining up with TRBD1. The length of the CDR3 is 16 residues. From germline, CDR1 is KGHSH and CDR2 LQKENI. J gave up 1 base and V 3 bases, and 5 bases lay outside the gene matches.

The chain is built from TRBV10-3 and TRBJ2-3; D is ambiguous. Germline lookup yields CDR1 ENHRY and CDR2 SYGVKD. The CDR3 covers 13 residues. Trimming removed 6 bases at V and 0 bases at J, with 7 bases between. In DNA form, the CDR3 reads TGTGCCATCAGGGCATCTAGCACAGATACGCAGTATTTT. Translated, it gives CAIRASSTDTQYF.

The rearrangement links TRBV30 to TRBJ2-5; no clear D. Germline V gives CDR1 GTSNPN, CDR2 SVGIG (reference sequence). The V gene lost 1 base and the J gene lost 3 bases, with 3 bases spanning the gap. The CDR3 spans 11 residues. CDR3 nucleotide sequence: TGTGCCTGGAGTGCGGAAGAGACCCAGTACTTC. Its translation: CAWSAEETQYF.

The CDR3 region has the DNA TGCAGCGTCGGGACAGGGTGGGAGCAGTACGTC. This codes for CSVGTGWEQYV. This sequence joins TRBV29-1 and TRBJ2-7; the match to TRBD1 covers 9 bases. Per the germline V gene, CDR1 is SQVTM and CDR2 is ANQGSEA. The length of the CDR3 is 11 residues. V dropped 6 bases and J dropped 7; count of bases not matched to a gene: 4.

The chain has TRBV4-2 and TRBJ1-2; D remains unclear. The CDR3 loop spans 16 amino acids. Trimming pared 0 bases from V and 4 bases from J, leaving 15 bases between. The germline V gene has CDR1 LGHNA and CDR2 YNFKEQ. CDR3 residues: CASSQDGSGLLYGYTF. CDR3 DNA: TGTGCCAGCAGCCAAGATGGATCGGGGTTACTCTATGGCTACACCTTC.

This chain links TRBV6-5 with TRBJ1-4; possible D gene TRBD1, 5 bases. This CDR3 has 14 amino acids. In germline, CDR1 is MNHEY, CDR2 SVGAGI. The ends were cut back, 6 bases at V and 6 bases at J, with 14 bases in the middle. The CDR3 sequence is CASRRQGADEKLFF. Here the CDR3 DNA reads TGTGCCAGCAGACGACAAGGGGCGGATGAAAAACTGTTTTTT.

V gene TRBV3-1 (or the pseudogene TRBV3-2) combines with J gene TRBJ1-2, with D possibly being TRBD1 (5 bases). There are 15 residues in the CDR3. V lost 3 bases and J 8 bases, leaving 19 bases between the germline ends. The germline gives CDR1 LGHDT, CDR2 YNNKEL (reference sequence). CDR3 residues: CASSHDNGGDEGYTF. The CDR3 DNA follows: TGTGCCAGCAGCCACGACAATGGGGGGGACGAAGGCTACACCTTC.

The gene calls are TRBV6-2 or TRBV6-3 and TRBJ2-7, with D hard to call. Trimming stripped 2 bases from V and 5 bases from J, with 4 bases between. Germline V gene sequence: CDR1 MNHEY, CDR2 SVGEGT. The CDR3 spans 11 residues. The CDR3 DNA sequence: TGTGCCAGCAGTTACGCGAACGAGCAGTACTTC. Its protein product is CASSYANEQYF.

The rearrangement links TRBV11-2 to TRBJ2-3, with D perhaps TRBD2 (5 bases). The CDR3 spans 13 residues. Germline-derived CDR1 and CDR2 are SGHAT and FQNNGV. V was cut by 5 bases and J by 6 bases, with 12 bases left in between. The CDR3 DNA reads TGTGCCAGCAGCCTTCGGACTGTGGATACGCAGTATTTT. It yields the protein CASSLRTVDTQYF.